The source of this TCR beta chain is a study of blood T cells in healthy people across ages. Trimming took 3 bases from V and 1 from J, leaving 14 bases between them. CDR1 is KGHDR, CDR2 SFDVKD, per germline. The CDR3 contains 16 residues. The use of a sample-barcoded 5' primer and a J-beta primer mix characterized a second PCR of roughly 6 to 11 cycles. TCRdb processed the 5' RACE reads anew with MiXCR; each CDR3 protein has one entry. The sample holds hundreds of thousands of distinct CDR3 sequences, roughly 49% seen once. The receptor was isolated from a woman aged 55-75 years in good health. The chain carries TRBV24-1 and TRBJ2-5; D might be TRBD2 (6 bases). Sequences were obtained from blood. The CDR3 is CATSDRGGGAQETQYF. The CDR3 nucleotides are TGTGCCACCAGTGATAGGGGCGGAGGGGCCCAAGAGACCCAGTACTTC.